This passage covers 17 T cell receptor beta chains from one sample sequenced in a study of shared clonotypes between healthy human individuals. Assay used: immunoSEQ multiplex PCR; TCRdb lists only in-frame clones, some missing. This sample has more than 2,000,000 clones; around 94% occur once, and the top ten carry around 0.15%. Material for sequencing was naive CD4+ T cells sorted from blood. The subset here: CD45RA+ positively selected. These receptor sequences come from a man between 18 and 35 years old in good health.

This clone came up once. The chain recombines TRBV6-1 with TRBJ2-2; TRBD2 might be the D (6 bases). The V end was cut by 4 bases, the J end by 4 bases, with 13 bases between. CDR1 and CDR2 from the germline V gene are MNHNS and SASEGT. The CDR3 totals 15 residues. Written as DNA, the CDR3 is TGTGCCAGCAGTGGGACCCGCGGGGTCACCGGGGAGCTGTTTTTT. Translation: CASSGTRGVTGELFF.

The chain joins TRBV25-1 to TRBJ2-7; D not resolved. CDR3 size: 12 residues. CDR1 MGHDK and CDR2 SYGVNS come from the germline V gene. V was trimmed by 9 bases and J by 2 bases, leaving 11 bases between them. CDR3 residues: CASARVAYEQYF. CDR3 DNA: TGTGCCAGTGCCAGAGTGGCCTACGAGCAGTACTTC.

The chain links TRBV19 to TRBJ1-1; TRBD1 is a possible D gene (5 bases). Trimming shortened V by 3 bases and J by 3 bases, and 26 bases separated the two germline ends. This CDR3 spans 19 amino acids. Germline V CDR1 and CDR2: LNHDA, SQIVND (reference sequence). CDR3 protein: CASSIYPDRQRVGDTEAFF. The CDR3, as DNA: TGTGCCAGTAGTATTTACCCGGACCGTCAGAGGGTGGGGGACACTGAAGCTTTCTTT.

The chain joins TRBV5-6 to TRBJ2-1; no reliable D call. Looked up from germline, CDR1 is SGHDT and CDR2 is YYEEEE. V dropped 0 bases and J dropped 9 bases, with 4 bases sitting between them. The CDR3 is 11 amino acids. DNA of the CDR3: TGTGCCAGCAGCTTGGAAGGTGAGCAGTTCTTC. Translation gives CASSLEGEQFF.

This clone was seen a single time. The rearrangement uses TRBV14 and TRBJ2-1, with TRBD2 matching 11 bases. There are 20 residues in the CDR3. The V gene's germline CDR1 is SGHDN and CDR2 FVKESK. V was clipped by 0 bases and J by 8 bases; unmatched bases: 18. As DNA, the CDR3 is TGTGCCAGCAGCCAAGAGGGACTAGCGGTTTGGTTTGGGGGGCACGATGAGCAGTTCTTC. Encoded protein: CASSQEGLAVWFGGHDEQFF.

J is TRBJ2-4 and V is TRBV2; D gene ambiguous. V lost 5 bases to trimming and J lost 3 bases, with 14 bases between them. CDR1 is SNHLY and CDR2 is FYNNEI in the germline V gene. The CDR3 loop spans 15 amino acids. The CDR3 is CASSQILWDKNIQYF. The CDR3 nucleotides are TGTGCCAGCAGTCAAATTCTATGGGACAAAAACATTCAGTACTTC.

The chain joins TRBV7-2 to TRBJ2-2; a possible D gene is TRBD2 (6 bases). V lost 0 bases and J lost 2, with 10 bases in between. The germline V gene encodes CDR1 SGHTA and CDR2 FQGNSA. The CDR3 length is 16 residues. CDR3 in amino acids: CASSLAGGANTGELFF. For the CDR3, the DNA is TGTGCCAGCAGCTTAGCGGGGGGAGCTAACACCGGGGAGCTGTTTTTT.

The chain links TRBV9 to TRBJ2-5, with 8 positions matching TRBD2. The CDR3 totals 17 residues. V gave up 4 bases and J gave up 2 bases; unmatched junction bases: 13. Germline loops: CDR1 SGDLS, CDR2 YYNGEE. This CDR3 is CASSPGGAGGWQETQYF. CDR3 bases: TGTGCCAGCAGCCCCGGCGGGGCGGGGGGTTGGCAAGAGACCCAGTACTTC.

The chain recombines TRBV25-1 with TRBJ2-3; D ambiguous. The CDR3 runs to 14 residues. Germline CDR1 MGHDK, CDR2 SYGVNS. The V gene lost 6 bases and the J gene lost 2 bases, with 12 bases spanning the gap. The CDR3 region is CASRGAISTDTQYF. CDR3 DNA: TGTGCCAGCAGGGGCGCGATTTCCACAGATACGCAGTATTTT.

The chain employs TRBV19 and TRBJ2-1; 8 bases match TRBD2. The CDR3 length is 16 residues. CDR1 LNHDA and CDR2 SQIVND come from the germline V gene (reference sequence). Losses at the gene ends were 7 bases for V and 5 bases for J; bases not matched to a gene: 13. CDR3 in amino acids: CASKTAGEARHNEQFF. The CDR3 DNA sequence: TGTGCCAGTAAGACAGCGGGAGAAGCGAGGCACAATGAGCAGTTCTTC.

About this clone itself: This same CDR3 is encoded by further DNA sequences in the sample. CDR3 amino acids: CASRLAGGNEQFF. The CDR3 DNA follows: TGTGCCAGCAGGTTAGCGGGAGGCAATGAGCAGTTCTTC. The chain is built from TRBV6-1 and TRBJ2-1; the match to TRBD2 covers 10 bases. The CDR3 is 13 amino acids. Germline V gives CDR1 MNHNS, CDR2 SASEGT. V was pared by 6 bases and J by 6 bases, with 2 bases of the junction left unmatched.

This clone was counted only a few times. Other DNA sequences within the sample encode an identical CDR3. V and J are TRBV10-3 and TRBJ2-1; D remains unclear. V was cut by 0 bases and J by 8 bases, with 2 bases left in between. The CDR3 has 11 amino acids. In germline, CDR1 is ENHRY, CDR2 SYGVKD. This CDR3 reads CAISESYEQFF. In DNA form, the CDR3 reads TGTGCCATCAGTGAGTCGTATGAGCAGTTCTTC.

The rearrangement uses TRBV7-9 and TRBJ1-5; D remains ambiguous. Deletions cut 2 bases from V and 7 bases from J, with 9 bases between. The CDR3 has 13 amino acids. Germline lookup yields CDR1 SEHNR and CDR2 FQNEAQ (reference sequence). CDR3 sequence (DNA): TGTGCCAGCAGCTTACTTATAGGACAGCCCCAGCATTTT. Amino acids: CASSLLIGQPQHF.

This clone was detected only a few times. The rearrangement joins TRBV10-3 to TRBJ1-6; D uncertain. Trimming took 3 bases from V and 5 from J, leaving 8 bases between them. CDR1 and CDR2 (germline): ENHRY, SYGVKD. This CDR3 is 14 amino acids long. CDR3 nucleotides: TGTGCCATCAGTGAAGTCAGCAATAATTCACCCCTCCACTTT. Translated, it gives CAISEVSNNSPLHF.

V usage is TRBV7-3 and J usage is TRBJ2-5; 8 bases are shared with TRBD1. CDR1 is SGHTA and CDR2 is FQGTGA in the germline V gene. The CDR3 extends over 15 amino acids. J was trimmed by 0 bases and V by 3 bases; bases with no gene match: 3. The CDR3 reads CASSFGQGNQETQYF. CDR3 DNA sequence: TGTGCCAGCAGCTTCGGACAGGGCAACCAAGAGACCCAGTACTTC.

This chain uses TRBV14 with TRBJ2-7, with 9 nucleotides matching TRBD2. CDR3 length: 17 amino acids. V lost 1 base and J lost 3; bases outside the gene matches: 10. CDR1 and CDR2 from the germline V gene are SGHDN and FVKESK. The CDR3 DNA is TGTGCCAGCAGCCAAGCGGTTCTAGCGGGGACCAACTACGAGCAGTACTTC. Its protein product is CASSQAVLAGTNYEQYF. The whole variable domain, filled in from reference TRBV14 and TRBJ2-7, reads EAGVTQFPSHSVIEKGQTVTLRCDPISGHDNLYWYRRVMGKEIKFLLHFVKESKQDESGMPNNRFLAERTGGTYSTLKVQPAELEDSGVYFCASSQAVLAGTNYEQYFGPGTRLTVT.

This clone was picked up a small number of times. Other DNA sequences in this sample translate to the same CDR3. The V call is TRBV2, the J call TRBJ2-5; D uncertain. Per germline, CDR1 SNHLY and CDR2 FYNNEI. V gave up 4 bases and J gave up 3 bases, with 3 bases separating them. The CDR3 length is 11 residues. The CDR3 region is CASSGKETQYF. In DNA, the CDR3 is TGTGCCAGCAGTGGCAAAGAGACCCAGTACTTC.